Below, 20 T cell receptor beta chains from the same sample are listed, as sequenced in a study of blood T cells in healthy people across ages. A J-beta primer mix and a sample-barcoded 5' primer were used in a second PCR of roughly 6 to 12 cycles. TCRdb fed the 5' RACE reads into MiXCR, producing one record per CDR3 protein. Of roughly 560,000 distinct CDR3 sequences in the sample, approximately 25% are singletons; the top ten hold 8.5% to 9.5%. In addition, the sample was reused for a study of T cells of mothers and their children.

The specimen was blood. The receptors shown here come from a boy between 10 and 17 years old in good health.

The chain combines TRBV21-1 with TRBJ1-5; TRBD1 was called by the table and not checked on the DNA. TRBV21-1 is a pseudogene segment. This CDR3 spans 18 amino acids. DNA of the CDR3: TGTGCCAGCAGCATAAACAGGGGGTCTTGGGTAGGGAATCAGCCCCAGCATTTT. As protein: CASSINRGSWVGNQPQHF.

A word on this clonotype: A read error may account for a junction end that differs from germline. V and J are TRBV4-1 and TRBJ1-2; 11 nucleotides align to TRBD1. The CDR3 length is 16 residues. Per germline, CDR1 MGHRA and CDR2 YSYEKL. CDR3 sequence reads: CASSQERTGGDYGYTF. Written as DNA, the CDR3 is TGCGCCAGCAGCCAAGAGCGGACAGGGGGCGACTATGGTTACACCTTC.

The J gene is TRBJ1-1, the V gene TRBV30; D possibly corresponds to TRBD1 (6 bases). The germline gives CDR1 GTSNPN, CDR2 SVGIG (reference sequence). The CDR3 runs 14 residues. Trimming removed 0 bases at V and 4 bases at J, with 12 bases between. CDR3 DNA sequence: TGTGCCTGGAGTGTACTTGGAGGGGGCACTGAAGCTTTCTTT. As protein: CAWSVLGGGTEAFF.

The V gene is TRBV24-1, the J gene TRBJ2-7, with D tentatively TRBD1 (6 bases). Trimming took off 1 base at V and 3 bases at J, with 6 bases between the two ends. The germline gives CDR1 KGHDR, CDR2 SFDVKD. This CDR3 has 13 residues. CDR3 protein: CATSDLGGYEQYF. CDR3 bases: TGTGCCACCAGTGATTTAGGGGGCTACGAGCAGTACTTC.

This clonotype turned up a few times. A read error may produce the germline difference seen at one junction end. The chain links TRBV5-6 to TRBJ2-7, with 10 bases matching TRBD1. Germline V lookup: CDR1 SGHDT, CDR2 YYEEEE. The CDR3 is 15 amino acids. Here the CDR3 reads CARSLIFGTGDEQYF. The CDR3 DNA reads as TGTGCCCGCAGCTTAATCTTTGGGACAGGGGACGAGCAGTACTTC.

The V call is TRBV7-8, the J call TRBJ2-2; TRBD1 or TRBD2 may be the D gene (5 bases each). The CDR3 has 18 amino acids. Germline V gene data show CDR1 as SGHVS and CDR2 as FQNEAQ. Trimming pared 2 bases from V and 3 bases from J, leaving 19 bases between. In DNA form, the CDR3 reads TGTGCCAGCAGCTTACAACCGCGACCGGGACGGGACACCGGGGAGCTGTTTTTT. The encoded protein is CASSLQPRPGRDTGELFF.

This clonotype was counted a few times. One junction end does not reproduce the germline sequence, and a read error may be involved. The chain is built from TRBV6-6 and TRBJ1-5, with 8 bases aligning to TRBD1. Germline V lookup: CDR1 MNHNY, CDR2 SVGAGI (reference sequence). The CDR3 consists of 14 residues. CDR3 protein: CACSYRGGNQPQHF. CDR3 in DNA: TGTGCCTGCAGTTACAGGGGGGGGAATCAGCCCCAGCATTTT.

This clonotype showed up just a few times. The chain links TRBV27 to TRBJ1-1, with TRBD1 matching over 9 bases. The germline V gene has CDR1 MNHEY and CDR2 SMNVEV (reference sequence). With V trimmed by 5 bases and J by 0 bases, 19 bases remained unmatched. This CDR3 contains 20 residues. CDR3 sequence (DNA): TGTGCCAGCAGTGCCTTACAGGGGGCCACAAAATTGAACATGAACACTGAAGCTTTCTTT. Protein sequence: CASSALQGATKLNMNTEAFF.

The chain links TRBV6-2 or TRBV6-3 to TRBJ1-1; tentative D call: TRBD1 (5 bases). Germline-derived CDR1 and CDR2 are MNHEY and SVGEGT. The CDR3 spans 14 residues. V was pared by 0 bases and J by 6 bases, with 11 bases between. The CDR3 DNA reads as TGTGCCAGCAGTTACTCCGACAGCCGAGCTGAAGCTTTCTTT. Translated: CASSYSDSRAEAFF.

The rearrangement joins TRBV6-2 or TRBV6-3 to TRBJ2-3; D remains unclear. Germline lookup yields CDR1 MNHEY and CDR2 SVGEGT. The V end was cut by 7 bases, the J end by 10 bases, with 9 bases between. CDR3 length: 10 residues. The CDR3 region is CASNSVPQYF. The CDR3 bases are TGTGCCAGCAACTCAGTACCGCAGTATTTT.

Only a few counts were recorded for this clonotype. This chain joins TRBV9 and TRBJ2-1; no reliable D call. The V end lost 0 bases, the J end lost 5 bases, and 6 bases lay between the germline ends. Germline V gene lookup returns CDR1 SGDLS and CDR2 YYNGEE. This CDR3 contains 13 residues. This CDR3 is CASSVGPNNEQFF. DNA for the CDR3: TGTGCCAGCAGCGTAGGCCCCAACAATGAGCAGTTCTTC.

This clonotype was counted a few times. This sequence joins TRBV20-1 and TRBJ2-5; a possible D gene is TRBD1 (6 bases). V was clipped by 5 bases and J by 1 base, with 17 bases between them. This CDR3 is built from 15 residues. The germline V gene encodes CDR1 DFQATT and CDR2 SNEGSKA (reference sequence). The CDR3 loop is CSAAIWTELQETQYF. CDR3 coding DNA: TGCAGTGCTGCAATTTGGACAGAGCTCCAAGAGACCCAGTACTTC.

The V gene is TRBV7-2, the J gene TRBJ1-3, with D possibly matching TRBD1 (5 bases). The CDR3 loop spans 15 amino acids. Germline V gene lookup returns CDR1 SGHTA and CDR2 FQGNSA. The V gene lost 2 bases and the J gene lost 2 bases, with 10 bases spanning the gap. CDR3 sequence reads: CASSLRVGAGNTIYF. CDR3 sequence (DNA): TGTGCCAGCAGCTTAAGGGTGGGGGCTGGAAACACCATATATTTT.

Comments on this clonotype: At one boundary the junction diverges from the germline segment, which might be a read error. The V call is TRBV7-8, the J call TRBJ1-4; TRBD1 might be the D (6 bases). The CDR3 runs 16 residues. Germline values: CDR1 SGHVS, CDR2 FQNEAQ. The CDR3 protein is CAGSLGQGGSNEKLFF. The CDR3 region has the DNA TGTGCCGGCAGCTTAGGCCAAGGGGGTAGTAATGAAAAACTGTTTTTT. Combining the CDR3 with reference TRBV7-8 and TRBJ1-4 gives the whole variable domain GAGVSQSPRYKVAKRGQDVALRCDPISGHVSLFWYQQALGQGPEFLTYFQNEAQLDKSGLPSDRFFAERPEGSVSTLKIQRTQQEDSAVYLCAGSLGQGGSNEKLFFGSGTQLSVL.

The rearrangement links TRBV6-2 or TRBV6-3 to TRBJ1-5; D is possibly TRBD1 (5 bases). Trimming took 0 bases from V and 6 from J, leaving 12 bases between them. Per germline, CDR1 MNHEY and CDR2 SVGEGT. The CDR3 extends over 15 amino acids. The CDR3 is CASSYSRGLGQPQHF. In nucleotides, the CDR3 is TGTGCCAGCAGTTACTCTCGGGGCCTAGGTCAGCCCCAGCATTTT.

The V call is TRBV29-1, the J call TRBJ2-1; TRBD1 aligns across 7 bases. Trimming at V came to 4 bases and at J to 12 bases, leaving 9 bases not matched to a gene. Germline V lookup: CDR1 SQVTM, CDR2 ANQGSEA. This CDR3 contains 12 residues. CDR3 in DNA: TGCAGCGTTGCCTCGGGGCAGGGGGTGCAGTTCTTC. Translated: CSVASGQGVQFF.

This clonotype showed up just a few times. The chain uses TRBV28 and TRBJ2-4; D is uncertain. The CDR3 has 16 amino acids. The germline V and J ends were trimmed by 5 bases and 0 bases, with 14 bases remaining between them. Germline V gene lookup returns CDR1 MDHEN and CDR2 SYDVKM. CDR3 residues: CASSPYNAVAKNIQYF. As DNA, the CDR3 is TGTGCCAGCAGTCCCTACAACGCGGTAGCCAAAAACATTCAGTACTTC.

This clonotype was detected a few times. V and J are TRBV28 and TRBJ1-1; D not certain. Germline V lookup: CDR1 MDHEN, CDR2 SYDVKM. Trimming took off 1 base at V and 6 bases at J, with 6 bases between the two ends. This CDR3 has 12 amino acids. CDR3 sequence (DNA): TGTGCCAGCAGTTTATTAGGGTCTGAAGCTTTCTTT. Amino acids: CASSLLGSEAFF. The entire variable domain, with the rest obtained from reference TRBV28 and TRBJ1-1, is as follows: DVKVTQSSRYLVKRTGEKVFLECVQDMDHENMFWYRQDPGLGLRLIYFSYDVKMKEKGDIPEGYSVSREKKERFSLILESASTNQTSMYLCASSLLGSEAFFGQGTRLTVV.

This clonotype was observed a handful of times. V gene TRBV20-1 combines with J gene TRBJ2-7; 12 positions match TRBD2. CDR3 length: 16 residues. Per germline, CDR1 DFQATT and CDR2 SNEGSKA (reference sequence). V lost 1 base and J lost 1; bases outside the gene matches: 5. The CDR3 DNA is TGCAGTGCTAGAGCCCTAGCGGGGGGGGAATCCTACGAGCAGTACTTC. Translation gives CSARALAGGESYEQYF.

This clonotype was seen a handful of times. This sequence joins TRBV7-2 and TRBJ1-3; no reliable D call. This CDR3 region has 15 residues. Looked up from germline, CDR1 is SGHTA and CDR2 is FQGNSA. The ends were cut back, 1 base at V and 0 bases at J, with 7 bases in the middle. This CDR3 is CASSLVGASGNTIYF. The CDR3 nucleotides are TGTGCCAGCAGCTTAGTCGGAGCCTCTGGAAACACCATATATTTT.